Below are 25 T cell receptor beta chains sequenced from a single sample in a study of shared clonotypes between healthy human individuals (dated by TCRdb to the early 2020s). Library method: the immunoSEQ multiplex PCR assay. TCRdb took this table from immuneACCESS and kept in-frame rearrangements with V and J called. Such tables lack part of the clones; where checked against another copy, unresolved V genes explain under half of the gap, and the rest is unexplained. This sample lists millions of clones; around nine tenths were detected once. Over 0.12% of the sample is held by the ten biggest clonotypes. The source material was naive CD4+ T cells sorted from blood. The label giving this sample's cell subset or site can be read as: CD45RA+ positively selected. All receptors derive from a man younger than 35 in good health.

This clone was picked up one time. The chain employs TRBV4-1 and TRBJ2-3; D not certain. The germline gives CDR1 MGHRA, CDR2 YSYEKL. The length of the CDR3 is 15 residues. The V gene lost 1 base and the J gene lost 2 bases, with 10 bases spanning the gap. DNA for the CDR3: TGCGCCAGCAGCCAAGTCGGCGGATACACAGATACGCAGTATTTT. Translating it yields CASSQVGGYTDTQYF.

CDR3 amino acids: CASIRTGGSYEQYF. In nucleotides, the CDR3 is TGTGCCAGCATTAGGACAGGGGGCTCCTACGAGCAGTACTTC. The chain links TRBV6-5 to TRBJ2-7, with 10 bases lining up with TRBD1. V lost 7 bases to trimming and J lost 0 bases; unmatched junction nucleotides: 3. Looked up from germline, CDR1 is MNHEY and CDR2 is SVGAGI. The length of the CDR3 is 14 residues.

The chain couples TRBV9 to TRBJ2-7; 8 nucleotides match TRBD1. CDR1 is SGDLS, CDR2 YYNGEE, per germline. The CDR3 extends over 14 amino acids. V lost 4 bases and J lost 1; bases outside the gene matches: 4. CDR3 sequence (DNA): TGTGCCAGCAGCCTCGGGACAGGATCCTACGAGCAGTACTTC. Amino acid sequence: CASSLGTGSYEQYF.

The CDR3 loop reads CASSGDRGNSPLHF. For the CDR3, the DNA is TGCGCCAGCAGTGGGGACAGGGGCAATTCACCCCTCCACTTT. This chain connects TRBV10-2 to TRBJ1-6; 10 nucleotides line up with TRBD1. This CDR3 has 14 residues. From germline, CDR1 is WSHSY and CDR2 SAAADI. J lost 7 bases, V lost 4 bases, and 1 base had no gene match.

This clone was observed a few times. This sequence joins TRBV4-1 and TRBJ2-7; 9 bases agree with TRBD1. CDR1 MGHRA and CDR2 YSYEKL come from the germline V gene. The CDR3 length is 18 residues. The junction had 13 bases not matched to a gene; V was cut back by 2 bases and J by 2 bases. This CDR3 is CASSQNPLDRGGTYEQYF. In DNA form, the CDR3 reads TGCGCCAGCAGCCAAAATCCTCTCGACAGGGGGGGAACCTACGAGCAGTACTTC.

This sequence joins TRBV14 and TRBJ2-3; 7 bases are shared with TRBD1. There are 15 residues in the CDR3. CDR1 and CDR2 from the germline V gene are SGHDN and FVKESK. Germline trimming cut 2 bases from V and 4 bases from J; bases unmatched to any gene: 6. As DNA, the CDR3 is TGTGCCAGCAGCCAAATGGGAACAGGGGCAGATACGCAGTATTTT. Translation gives CASSQMGTGADTQYF.

The chain joins TRBV7-2 to TRBJ2-5, with D tentatively TRBD1 or TRBD2 (6 bases each). This CDR3 has 17 residues. The V end lost 4 bases, the J end lost 5 bases, and 23 bases lay between the germline ends. The germline CDR1 and CDR2 sequences are SGHTA and FQGNSA. The CDR3 region has the DNA TGTGCCAGCAGCTCATCAGGGGTAGCCCCTCGGGGGGAGACCCAGTACTTC. It specifies CASSSSGVAPRGETQYF.

This chain links TRBV7-2 with TRBJ1-1; D gene unclear. V lost 5 bases to trimming and J lost 11 bases, with 18 bases between them. In germline, CDR1 is SGHTA, CDR2 FQGNSA. The CDR3 covers 13 residues. The CDR3 DNA reads TGTGCCAGCAGCGTCGATTTTTCGGGTTCGGCTTTCTTT. This translates into CASSVDFSGSAFF.

The chain is built from TRBV6-6 and TRBJ1-5; possible D gene TRBD1, 5 bases. CDR1 and CDR2 from the germline V gene are MNHNY and SVGAGI (reference sequence). The CDR3 sequence is 13 residues long. Trimming cost V 7 bases and J 1 base, with 8 bases left between them. CDR3 bases: TGTGCCAGCATGGGGGAGAGCAATCAGCCCCAGCATTTT. It yields the protein CASMGESNQPQHF.

The table lists this clone with a count of one. The chain joins TRBV5-1 to TRBJ2-7; D gene uncertain. The CDR3 is 14 residues long. CDR1 and CDR2 from the germline V gene are SGHRS and YFSETQ. Trimming shortened V by 0 bases and J by 2 bases, and 9 bases separated the two germline ends. In DNA, the CDR3 is TGCGCCAGCAGCTTGGCTGTGGGTACCTACGAGCAGTACTTC. This sequence encodes CASSLAVGTYEQYF.

This rearrangement joins TRBV6-1 to TRBJ1-2, with TRBD1 as a possible D gene (6 bases). The CDR3 runs to 13 residues. The germline V gene has CDR1 MNHNS and CDR2 SASEGT. Trimming shortened V by 8 bases and J by 1 base, and 11 bases separated the two germline ends. The DNA of the CDR3 is TGTGCCAGCCAAGGGACATTTAACTATGGCTACACCTTC. Amino acids: CASQGTFNYGYTF.

The chain has TRBV29-1 and TRBJ1-3; D is uncertain. CDR3 length equals 12 residues. V shed 7 bases and J shed 0 bases, with 7 bases lying between them. Germline V gives CDR1 SQVTM, CDR2 ANQGSEA. CDR3 amino acids: CSATDSGNTIYF. DNA for the CDR3: TGCAGCGCTACAGACTCTGGAAACACCATATATTTT.

The gene calls are TRBV6-5 and TRBJ1-1, with TRBD1 as a possible D gene (5 bases). Germline CDR1 MNHEY, CDR2 SVGAGI. V lost 10 bases, J lost 1 base, and 13 bases lay in between. CDR3 length equals 13 residues. This CDR3 is CATARQSNTEAFF. CDR3 sequence (DNA): TGTGCCACCGCGCGACAGTCGAACACTGAAGCTTTCTTT.

The table lists this clone with a count of one. This rearrangement joins TRBV5-4 to TRBJ1-1; 9 bases are shared with TRBD1. The CDR3 sequence is 14 residues long. The V gene's germline CDR1 is SGHNT and CDR2 YYREEE (reference sequence). Trimming at V came to 4 bases and at J to 3 bases, leaving 4 bases not matched to a gene. The CDR3 nucleotides are TGTGCCAGCAGCCGGGGACAGGGAGACACTGAAGCTTTCTTT. It yields the protein CASSRGQGDTEAFF.

The chain links TRBV13 to TRBJ2-7; 8 nucleotides agree with TRBD1. Per the germline V gene, CDR1 is PRHDT and CDR2 is FYEKMQ (reference sequence). CDR3 length equals 15 residues. V trimming: 5 bases; J trimming: 2 bases; junction bases outside the gene matches: 8. This chain's CDR3 is CASSRQGRKTYEQYF. DNA for the CDR3: TGTGCCAGCAGCAGACAGGGGAGAAAAACCTACGAGCAGTACTTC.

This clone was observed once. The chain recombines TRBV27 with TRBJ2-2, with 8 positions matching TRBD1. Germline trimming cut 3 bases from V and 3 bases from J; bases unmatched to any gene: 3. The germline CDR1 and CDR2 sequences are MNHEY and SMNVEV (reference sequence). The CDR3 spans 15 residues. CDR3 sequence (DNA): TGTGCCAGCAGTTTTATGACAGGGGACACCGGGGAGCTGTTTTTT. Its translation is CASSFMTGDTGELFF.

The gene calls are TRBV5-4 and TRBJ2-5, with 10 bases that match TRBD2. The CDR3 sequence is 15 residues long. The V segment lost 4 bases and the J segment 2 bases; nucleotides outside the gene matches: 5. CDR1 SGHNT and CDR2 YYREEE come from the germline V gene (reference sequence). Written as DNA, the CDR3 is TGTGCCAGCAGCATAAGGGGACTAGCGCAAGAGACCCAGTACTTC. It specifies CASSIRGLAQETQYF.

V is TRBV15 and J is TRBJ2-5, with TRBD1 identical over 10 bases. This CDR3 is built from 17 residues. Germline lookup yields CDR1 LNHNV and CDR2 YYDKDF (reference sequence). V lost 2 bases to trimming and J lost 1 base; unmatched junction nucleotides: 7. The CDR3 loop is CATSRTRTGGAQETQYF. The CDR3 DNA follows: TGTGCCACCAGCAGAACGCGGACAGGGGGGGCCCAAGAGACCCAGTACTTC.

The V call is TRBV5-1, the J call TRBJ1-4; unclear D gene. This CDR3 comprises 14 residues. The V gene's germline CDR1 is SGHRS and CDR2 YFSETQ. V gave up 4 bases and J gave up 5 bases, with 12 bases separating them. CDR3 sequence: CASSAGRTNEKLFF. CDR3 nucleotide sequence: TGCGCCAGCAGCGCGGGGAGAACCAATGAAAAACTGTTTTTT.

The rearrangement joins TRBV29-1 to TRBJ2-5, with D possibly matching TRBD2 (5 bases). The CDR3 extends over 13 amino acids. The germline CDR1 and CDR2 sequences are SQVTM and ANQGSEA. V was shortened by 1 base and J by 7 bases, with 13 bases between the two germline ends. In DNA, the CDR3 is TGCAGCGTTGAAGGGCCCCCTCGGGGGACCCAGTACTTC. This sequence encodes CSVEGPPRGTQYF.

V usage is TRBV9 and J usage is TRBJ2-5; no definite D call. Trimming stripped 0 bases from V and 3 bases from J, with 15 bases between. Per germline, CDR1 SGDLS and CDR2 YYNGEE. The CDR3 has 16 amino acids. The CDR3 region is CASSVDPDAGKETQYF. In DNA form, the CDR3 reads TGTGCCAGCAGCGTAGACCCGGACGCTGGGAAAGAGACCCAGTACTTC.

This clone was detected a few times. The chain has TRBV28 and TRBJ2-7, with 7 bases identical to TRBD1. The CDR3 contains 12 residues. The V gene's germline CDR1 is MDHEN and CDR2 SYDVKM. Trimming removed 6 bases from V and 9 bases from J; junction bases left unmatched: 8. CDR3 sequence reads: CASSQRGRGQYF. CDR3 DNA sequence: TGTGCCAGCAGCCAAAGGGGGCGCGGGCAGTACTTC.

This chain links TRBV19 with TRBJ2-1; D unresolved. The germline V gene encodes CDR1 LNHDA and CDR2 SQIVND (reference sequence). The CDR3 runs 11 residues. V dropped 4 bases and J dropped 7 bases, with 5 bases sitting between them. CDR3 DNA: TGTGCCAGTAGTAGTGCAAATGAGCAGTTCTTC. Residues: CASSSANEQFF.

The V gene is TRBV11-3, the J gene TRBJ2-2; no firm D call. Trimming stripped 2 bases from V and 8 bases from J, with 6 bases between. This CDR3 is built from 12 residues. Germline V gene sequence: CDR1 SGHNT, CDR2 YENEEA. The CDR3 nucleotides read TGTGCCAGCAGCTTAAAAACAGGGGAGCTGTTTTTT. Its translation: CASSLKTGELFF. The full variable domain, its missing parts supplied by reference TRBV11-3 and TRBJ2-2, is EAGVVQSPRYKIIEKKQPVAFWCNPISGHNTLYWYLQNLGQGPELLIRYENEEAVDDSQLPKDRFSAERLKGVDSTLKIQPAELGDSAVYLCASSLKTGELFFGEGSRLTVL.

The rearrangement links TRBV5-6 to TRBJ1-4; D not certain. The CDR3 runs to 12 residues. The germline V and J ends were trimmed by 4 bases and 11 bases, with 12 bases remaining between them. Germline CDR1 reads SGHDT; CDR2 reads YYEEEE. The CDR3 is CASSPGLGKLFF. The CDR3 nucleotides read TGTGCCAGCAGCCCCGGACTGGGGAAACTGTTTTTT. Looking up the rest from reference TRBV5-6 and TRBJ1-4 gives the full variable domain: DAGVTQSPTHLIKTRGQQVTLRCSPKSGHDTVSWYQQALGQGPQFIFQYYEEEERQRGNFPDRFSGHQFPNYSSELNVNALLLGDSALYLCASSPGLGKLFFGSGTQLSVL.